This T cell receptor beta chain derives from a study of cytotoxic CD8 clonotypes in ibrutinib-treated CLL. Whole-study context: Partial response was seen in about 25 patients and complete response in 2; after median 68 months, about 14 stayed remitted, about 12 progressed. A median around 12 months of treatment, range 6 to 36, preceded the collection of response samples. Study results and caveats: Sustained-remission patients were sampled at different times than progressing patients were. Researchers report that baseline clonality outpaced age-matched healthy donors and tracked circulating CD8+ T-cell counts.

The CDR3 length is 13 residues. The V gene's germline CDR1 is SNHLY and CDR2 FYNNEI. Trimming pared 4 bases from V and 0 bases from J, leaving 5 bases between. Generated by immunoSEQ multiplex PCR, the TCRdb table keeps only in-frame clones and is missing some. The table lists roughly 220,000 clones, about 75% of them singletons. In the case of this clone: The antigen remains unidentified.

Here the sequenced sample was PBMCs, taken after 12 months of ibrutinib treatment. This clonotype was obtained from a human donor with chronic lymphocytic leukemia. The J gene is TRBJ2-3, the V gene TRBV2; D gene uncertain. The CDR3 DNA is TGTGCCAGCAGTGTGACTAGCACAGATACGCAGTATTTT. Translated, it gives CASSVTSTDTQYF.